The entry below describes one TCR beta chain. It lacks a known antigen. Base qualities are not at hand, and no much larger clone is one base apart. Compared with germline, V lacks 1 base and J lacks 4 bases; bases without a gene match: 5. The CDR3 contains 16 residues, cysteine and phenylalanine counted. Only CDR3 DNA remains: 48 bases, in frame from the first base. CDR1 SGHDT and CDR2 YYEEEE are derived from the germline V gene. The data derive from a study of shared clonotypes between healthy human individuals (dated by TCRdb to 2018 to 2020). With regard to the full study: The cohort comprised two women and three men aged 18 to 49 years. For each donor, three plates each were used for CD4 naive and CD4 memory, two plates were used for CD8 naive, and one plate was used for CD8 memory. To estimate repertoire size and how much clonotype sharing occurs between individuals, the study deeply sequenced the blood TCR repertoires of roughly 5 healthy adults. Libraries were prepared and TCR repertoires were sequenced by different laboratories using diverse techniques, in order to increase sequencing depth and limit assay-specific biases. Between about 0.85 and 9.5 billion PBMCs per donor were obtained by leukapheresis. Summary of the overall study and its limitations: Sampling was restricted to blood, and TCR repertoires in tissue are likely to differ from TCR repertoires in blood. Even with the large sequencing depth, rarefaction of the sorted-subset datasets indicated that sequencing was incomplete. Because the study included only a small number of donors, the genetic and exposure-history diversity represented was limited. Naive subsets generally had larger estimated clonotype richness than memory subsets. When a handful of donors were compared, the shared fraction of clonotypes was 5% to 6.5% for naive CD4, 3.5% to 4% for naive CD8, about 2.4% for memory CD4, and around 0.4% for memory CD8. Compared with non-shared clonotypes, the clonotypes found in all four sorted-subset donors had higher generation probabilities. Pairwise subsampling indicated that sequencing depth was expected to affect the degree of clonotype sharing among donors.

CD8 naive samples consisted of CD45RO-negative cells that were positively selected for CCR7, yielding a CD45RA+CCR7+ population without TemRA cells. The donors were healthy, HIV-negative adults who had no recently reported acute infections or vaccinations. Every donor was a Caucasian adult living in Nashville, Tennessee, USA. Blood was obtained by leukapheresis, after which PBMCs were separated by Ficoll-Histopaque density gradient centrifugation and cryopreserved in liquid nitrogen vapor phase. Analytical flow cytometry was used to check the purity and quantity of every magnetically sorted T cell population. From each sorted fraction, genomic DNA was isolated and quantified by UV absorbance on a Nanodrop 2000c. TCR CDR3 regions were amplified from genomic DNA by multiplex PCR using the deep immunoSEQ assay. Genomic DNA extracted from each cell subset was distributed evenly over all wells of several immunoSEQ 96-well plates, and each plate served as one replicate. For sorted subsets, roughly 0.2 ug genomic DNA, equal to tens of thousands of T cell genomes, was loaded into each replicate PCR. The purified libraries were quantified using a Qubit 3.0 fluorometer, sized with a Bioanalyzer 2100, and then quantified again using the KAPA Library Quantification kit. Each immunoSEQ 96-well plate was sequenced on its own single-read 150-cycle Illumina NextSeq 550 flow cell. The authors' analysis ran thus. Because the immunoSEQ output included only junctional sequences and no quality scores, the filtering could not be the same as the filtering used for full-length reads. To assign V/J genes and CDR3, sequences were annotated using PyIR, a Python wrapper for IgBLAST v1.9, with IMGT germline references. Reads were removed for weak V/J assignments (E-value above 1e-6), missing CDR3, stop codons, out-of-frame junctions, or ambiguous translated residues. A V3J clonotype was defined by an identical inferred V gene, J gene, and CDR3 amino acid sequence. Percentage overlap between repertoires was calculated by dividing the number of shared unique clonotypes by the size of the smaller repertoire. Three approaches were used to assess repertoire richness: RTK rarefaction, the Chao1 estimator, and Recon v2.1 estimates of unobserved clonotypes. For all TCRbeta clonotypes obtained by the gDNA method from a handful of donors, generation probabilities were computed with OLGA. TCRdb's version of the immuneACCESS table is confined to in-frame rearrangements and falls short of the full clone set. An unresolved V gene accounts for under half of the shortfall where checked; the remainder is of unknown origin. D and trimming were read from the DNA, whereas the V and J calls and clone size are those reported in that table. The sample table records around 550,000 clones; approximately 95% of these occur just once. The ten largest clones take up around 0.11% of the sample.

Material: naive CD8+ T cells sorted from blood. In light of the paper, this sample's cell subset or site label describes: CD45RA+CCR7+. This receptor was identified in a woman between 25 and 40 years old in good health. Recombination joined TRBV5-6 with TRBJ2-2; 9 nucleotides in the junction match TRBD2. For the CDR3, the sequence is CASSLMLAGFTGELFF. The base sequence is TGTGCCAGCAGCTTGATGCTAGCGGGATTCACCGGGGAGCTGTTTTTT.